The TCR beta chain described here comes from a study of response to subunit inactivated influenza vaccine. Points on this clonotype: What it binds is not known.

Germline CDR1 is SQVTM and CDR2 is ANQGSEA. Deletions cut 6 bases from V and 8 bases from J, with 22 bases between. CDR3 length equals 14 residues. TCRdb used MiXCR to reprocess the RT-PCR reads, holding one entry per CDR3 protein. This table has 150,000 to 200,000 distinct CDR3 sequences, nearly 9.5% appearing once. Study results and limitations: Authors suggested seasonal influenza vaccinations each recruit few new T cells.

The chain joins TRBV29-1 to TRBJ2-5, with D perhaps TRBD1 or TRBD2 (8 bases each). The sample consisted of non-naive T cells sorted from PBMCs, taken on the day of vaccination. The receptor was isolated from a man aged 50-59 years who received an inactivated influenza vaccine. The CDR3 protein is CSVHGGGTGNTQYF. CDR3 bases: TGCAGCGTGCACGGGGGGGGGACAGGCAATACCCAGTACTTC.